The clone carrying this T cell receptor beta chain was counted ten times or more. What it recognizes is unknown. One end of the junction does not line up with germline, which may come from a read error. The sample originates from a study of T cell repertoires in cytomegalovirus infection. Study in general: Indicated by public TCR beta signatures were CMV infection and matching HLA type.

TCRdb analysed the reads with MiXCR anew, one entry per CDR3 protein. The sample lists 300,000 to 400,000 distinct CDR3 sequences, almost 30% seen once, with over 15% in the top ten. Germline CDR1 is SGHTA and CDR2 is FQGNSA. The CDR3 has 18 amino acids. The rearrangement links TRBV7-2 to TRBJ1-5, with D possibly TRBD1 on 6 matching bases. The sequence was collected from a human donor in good health (CMV status not recorded). Some clones in this sample may be carry-over from other donors' samples. This sample comprised cultured PBMCs, obtained from culture after CMV antigen stimulation. The CDR3 bases are TGTGCCAGCAGCTTAGAGGGGGGGGGTAGGGTACTCAATCAACCCCAGCATTTT. It is translated as CASSLEGGGRVLNQPQHF.